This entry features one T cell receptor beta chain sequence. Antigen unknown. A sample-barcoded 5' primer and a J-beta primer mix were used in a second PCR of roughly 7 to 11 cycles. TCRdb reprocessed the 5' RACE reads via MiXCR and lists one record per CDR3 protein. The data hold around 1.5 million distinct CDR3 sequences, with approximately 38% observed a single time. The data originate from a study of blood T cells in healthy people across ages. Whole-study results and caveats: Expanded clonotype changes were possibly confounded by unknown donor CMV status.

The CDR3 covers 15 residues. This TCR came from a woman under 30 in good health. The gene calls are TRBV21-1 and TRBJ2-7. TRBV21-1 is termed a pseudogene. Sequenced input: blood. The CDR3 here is CASRSDKTYSYEQYF. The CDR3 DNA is TGTGCCAGCAGGAGTGACAAGACCTACTCCTACGAGCAGTACTTC.